Detailed here is one TCR beta chain. These data are taken from a study of blood T cell repertoires in COVID-19. Per the original data handling: Estimates of nucleated cell counts were drawn from the amplification of reference gene primers. Measured with immunoSEQ multiplex PCR; TCRdb has only the in-frame clones, and not every one. That table supplies the V and J calls and clone size; D and trimming were determined from the DNA. The sample has about 210,000 clones, roughly four fifths seen once; the top ten hold 6% to 8.5%. The CDR3 runs 18 residues. The V end was cut by 4 bases, the J end by 0 bases, with 19 bases between. Per germline, CDR1 SGHTA and CDR2 FQGTGA.

The rearrangement joins TRBV7-3 to TRBJ2-1; D is unclear. The TCR was taken from a woman in her forties or fifties with active or convalescent COVID-19. The sequencing input was peripheral blood. The CDR3 region has the DNA TGTGCCAGCAGCTCACCTCCCGACTCTCCCCGCTCCTACAATGAGCAGTTCTTC. Encoded protein: CASSSPPDSPRSYNEQFF.